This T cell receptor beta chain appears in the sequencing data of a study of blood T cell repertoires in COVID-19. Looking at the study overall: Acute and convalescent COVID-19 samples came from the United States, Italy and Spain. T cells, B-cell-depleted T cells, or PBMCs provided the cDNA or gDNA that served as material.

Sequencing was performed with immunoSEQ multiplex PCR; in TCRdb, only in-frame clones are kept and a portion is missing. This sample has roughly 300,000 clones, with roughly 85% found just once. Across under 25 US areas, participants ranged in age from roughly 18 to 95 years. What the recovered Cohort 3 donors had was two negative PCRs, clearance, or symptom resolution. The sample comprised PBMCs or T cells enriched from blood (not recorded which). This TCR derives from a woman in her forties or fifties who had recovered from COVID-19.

The CDR3 region has the DNA TGTGCCAGCAGTCCATATCTCCCGGGACTAGCGGGGCACTCCTACGAGCAGTACTTC. Amino acids: CASSPYLPGLAGHSYEQYF. The V gene is TRBV27, the J gene TRBJ2-7, with 13 bases aligning to TRBD2. In germline, CDR1 is MNHEY, CDR2 SMNVEV (reference sequence). V trimming: 5 bases; J trimming: 0 bases; junction bases outside the gene matches: 13. There are 19 residues in the CDR3.